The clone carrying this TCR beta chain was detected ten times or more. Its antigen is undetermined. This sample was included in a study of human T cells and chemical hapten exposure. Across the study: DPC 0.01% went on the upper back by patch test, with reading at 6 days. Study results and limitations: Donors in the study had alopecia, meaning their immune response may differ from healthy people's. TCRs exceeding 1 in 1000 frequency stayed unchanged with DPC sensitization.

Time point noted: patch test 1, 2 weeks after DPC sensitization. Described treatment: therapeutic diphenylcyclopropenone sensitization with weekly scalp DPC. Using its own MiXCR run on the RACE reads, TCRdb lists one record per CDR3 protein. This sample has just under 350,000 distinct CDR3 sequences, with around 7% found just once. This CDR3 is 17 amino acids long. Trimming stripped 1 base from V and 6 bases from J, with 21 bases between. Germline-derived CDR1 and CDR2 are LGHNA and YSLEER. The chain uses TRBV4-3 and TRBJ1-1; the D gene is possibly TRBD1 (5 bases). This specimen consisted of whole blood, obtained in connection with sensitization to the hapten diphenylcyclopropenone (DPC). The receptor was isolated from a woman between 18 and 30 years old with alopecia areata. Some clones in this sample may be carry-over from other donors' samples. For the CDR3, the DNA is TGCGCCAGCAGCCAAGCCTGGAGTGAGCTGGGGGACCCTGAAGCTTTCTTT. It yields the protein CASSQAWSELGDPEAFF.